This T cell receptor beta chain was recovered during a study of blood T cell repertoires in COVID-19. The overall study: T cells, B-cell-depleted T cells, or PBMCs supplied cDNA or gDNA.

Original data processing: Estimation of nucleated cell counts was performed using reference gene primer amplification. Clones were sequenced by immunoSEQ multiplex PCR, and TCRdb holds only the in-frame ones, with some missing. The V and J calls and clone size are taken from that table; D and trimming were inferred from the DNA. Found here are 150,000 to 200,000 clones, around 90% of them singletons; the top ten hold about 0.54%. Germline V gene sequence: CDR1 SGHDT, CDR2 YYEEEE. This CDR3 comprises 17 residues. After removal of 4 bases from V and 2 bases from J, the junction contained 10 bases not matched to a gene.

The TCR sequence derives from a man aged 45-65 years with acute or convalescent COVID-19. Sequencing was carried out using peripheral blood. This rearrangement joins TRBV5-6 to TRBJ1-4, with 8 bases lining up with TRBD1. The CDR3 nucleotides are TGTGCCAGCAGCGTCTGGACAGGGATAGGCACTAATGAAAAACTGTTTTTT. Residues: CASSVWTGIGTNEKLFF.